This T cell receptor beta chain is drawn from a study of cytomegalovirus exposure and HLA in healthy donors. Germline-derived CDR1 and CDR2 are SGHRS and YFSETQ. The junction had 17 bases not matched to a gene; V was cut back by 4 bases and J by 5 bases. The CDR3 covers 17 residues. Regarding the study as a whole: TCR beta V- and J-gene trimming, according to a later analysis, was linked to a missense DCLRE1C variant. TCR beta sequences reportedly predicted the HLA-A and HLA-B alleles of most subjects accurately.

The PCR contained 60 Vbeta and 13 Jbeta primers. Sequencing was performed with immunoSEQ multiplex PCR; in TCRdb, only in-frame clones are kept and a portion is missing. There are tens of thousands of clones in the sample; 85% to 90% occur only once, and roughly an eighth lies in the top ten. Of note for this clone: What it binds is not known.

The chain is built from TRBV5-1 and TRBJ2-7, with TRBD2 matching 8 bases. The sequenced material came from PBMCs. The sequence derives from a woman younger than 45 in good health and CMV-seropositive. CDR3 loop: CASSTEGGSGIKNEQYF. Written as DNA, the CDR3 is TGCGCCAGCAGCACGGAAGGCGGTAGCGGGATTAAAAACGAGCAGTACTTC.